Below are 27 T cell receptor beta chains sequenced from a single sample in a study of blood T cell repertoires in COVID-19. Sequenced by immunoSEQ multiplex PCR; TCRdb stores in-frame clones only, minus some. In the table there are 190,000 or so clones, about 86% of which are singletons. Sample: peripheral blood. The receptors shown here come from a man in his fifties or sixties with active or convalescent COVID-19.

V is TRBV6-4 and J is TRBJ1-1, with 10 nucleotides matching TRBD1. The CDR3 is made up of 13 amino acids. Looked up from germline, CDR1 is MRHNA and CDR2 is SNTAGT. Germline trimming cut 4 bases from V and 8 bases from J; bases unmatched to any gene: 4. The DNA of the CDR3 is TGTGCCAGCAGTGTCTGGACAGGGGGAGAAGCTTTCTTT. It translates to CASSVWTGGEAFF.

This chain uses TRBV27 with TRBJ2-5; 8 bases line up with TRBD2. The CDR3 is 14 amino acids. CDR1 is MNHEY, CDR2 SMNVEV, per germline (reference sequence). V trimming: 6 bases; J trimming: 9 bases; junction bases outside the gene matches: 12. CDR3 DNA: TGTGCCAGCAGCCCGGCAGGAGGGCGGGGGGCCCAGTACTTC. Its protein is CASSPAGGRGAQYF.

The CDR3 bases are TGTGCCAGCTCACTAGGACAGGGTTCCAGCTCTGGAAACACCATATATTTT. The encoded protein is CASSLGQGSSSGNTIYF. The chain joins TRBV18 to TRBJ1-3; TRBD1 matches at 8 bases. The CDR3 length is 17 residues. V lost 4 bases, J lost 0 bases, and 8 bases stayed unmatched. Germline V gene data show CDR1 as KGHSH and CDR2 as LQKENI.

The V gene is TRBV30, the J gene TRBJ1-2, with TRBD1 identical over 11 bases. Trimming cost V 7 bases and J 3 bases; bases outside gene matches: 10. The CDR3 length is 15 residues. Germline V gives CDR1 GTSNPN, CDR2 SVGIG (reference sequence). The CDR3 spells CAFPGQGVWDYGYTF. The CDR3 DNA is TGTGCCTTCCCGGGACAGGGGGTTTGGGACTATGGCTACACCTTC.

The chain recombines TRBV10-2 with TRBJ1-1; TRBD1 matches 11 bases. The CDR3 totals 17 residues. After removal of 4 bases from V and 6 bases from J, the junction contained 13 bases not matched to a gene. The germline V gene has CDR1 WSHSY and CDR2 SAAADI. In nucleotides, the CDR3 is TGCGCCAGCAGTGGGACAGGGGGCGCGTCAGGTAGCGCTGAAGCTTTCTTT. It encodes CASSGTGGASGSAEAFF.

V gene TRBV4-1 combines with J gene TRBJ1-4, with D unresolved. Per the germline V gene, CDR1 is MGHRA and CDR2 is YSYEKL. V was pared by 4 bases and J by 6 bases, with 15 bases between. The CDR3 sequence is 15 residues long. The CDR3 here is CASSRREGRDEKLFF. In DNA, the CDR3 is TGCGCCAGCAGCCGGCGGGAGGGAAGGGATGAAAAACTGTTTTTT.

This clone was picked up a small number of times. V is TRBV27 and J is TRBJ1-5, with D hard to call. This CDR3 has 15 amino acids. V lost 3 bases to trimming and J lost 2 bases, with 11 bases between them. CDR1 is MNHEY, CDR2 SMNVEV, per germline (reference sequence). The CDR3 nucleotides are TGTGCCAGCAGTTTTCGGGGAAACGGCAATCAGCCCCAGCATTTT. Its translation is CASSFRGNGNQPQHF.

The chain combines TRBV10-3 with TRBJ1-5; perhaps TRBD1 as D (5 bases). Germline V CDR1 and CDR2: ENHRY, SYGVKD. With 0 bases removed from V and 7 bases from J, the gap between germline ends came to 13 bases. The CDR3 covers 15 residues. CDR3 in DNA: TGTGCCATCAGTGAGTCAGGGTTGGGGGGACAGCCCCAGCATTTT. Protein: CAISESGLGGQPQHF.

This clone was picked up one time. The rearrangement joins TRBV2 to TRBJ1-2; TRBD1 matches at 7 bases. The J segment lost 8 bases and the V segment lost 3 bases, leaving 6 bases of the junction unmatched. Per germline, CDR1 SNHLY and CDR2 FYNNEI. The CDR3 has 13 residues. Here the CDR3 DNA reads TGTGCCAGCAGTGAGTCAGGGGGGAGAGGCTACACCTTC. It codes for CASSESGGRGYTF.

J is TRBJ1-6 and V is TRBV10-3; 7 bases line up with TRBD1. The germline V gene has CDR1 ENHRY and CDR2 SYGVKD. V lost 8 bases, J lost 14 bases, and 12 bases stayed unmatched. This CDR3 is built from 13 residues. In nucleotides, the CDR3 is TGTGCCATCGGCAGACAGGGAACGGACGCCCTCCACTTT. Its translation is CAIGRQGTDALHF.

V usage is TRBV5-1 and J usage is TRBJ2-1; tentative D call: TRBD1 (6 bases). The length of the CDR3 is 14 residues. V dropped 4 bases and J dropped 4 bases, with 12 bases sitting between them. Germline V gene sequence: CDR1 SGHRS, CDR2 YFSETQ. CDR3 nucleotides: TGCGCCAGCAGCCCCCCCGGACAGTACAATGAGCAGTTCTTC. Translation: CASSPPGQYNEQFF. Using reference TRBV5-1 and TRBJ2-1 for the parts outside the CDR3, the full variable domain is KAGVTQTPRYLIKTRGQQVTLSCSPISGHRSVSWYQQTPGQGLQFLFEYFSETQRNKGNFPGRFSGRQFSNSRSEMNVSTLELGDSALYLCASSPPGQYNEQFFGPGTRLTVL.

This clone was recorded only once. The gene calls are TRBV6-2 or TRBV6-3 and TRBJ1-2, with TRBD1 matching 9 bases. The CDR3 covers 16 residues. The V gene's germline CDR1 is MNHEY and CDR2 SVGEGT. The V segment lost 0 bases and the J segment 6 bases; nucleotides outside the gene matches: 8. The CDR3 nucleotides are TGTGCCAGCAGTTACTCGGTCGGGACAGGGATTGATGGCTACACCTTC. This encodes CASSYSVGTGIDGYTF.

The rearrangement links TRBV10-1 to TRBJ2-1, with 8 positions matching TRBD2. The J segment lost 5 bases and the V segment lost 0 bases, leaving 6 bases of the junction unmatched. The germline V gene has CDR1 WNHNN and CDR2 SYGVQD (reference sequence). CDR3 length: 16 amino acids. The CDR3, as DNA: TGCGCCAGCAGTGAGTCTCCGCGGGGGGCCAACAATGAGCAGTTCTTC. It is translated as CASSESPRGANNEQFF.

The chain couples TRBV30 to TRBJ2-3; D not certain. From germline, CDR1 is GTSNPN and CDR2 SVGIG (reference sequence). The CDR3 is 12 residues long. The germline V and J ends were trimmed by 3 bases and 9 bases, with 13 bases remaining between them. The CDR3, as DNA: TGTGCCTGGAGCTTTGGGCGCATCACGCAGTATTTT. Amino acid sequence: CAWSFGRITQYF.

This chain uses TRBV2 with TRBJ2-7; perhaps TRBD1 as D (6 bases). V lost 8 bases and J 2 bases, leaving 16 bases between the germline ends. Germline CDR1 SNHLY, CDR2 FYNNEI. The CDR3 has 14 amino acids. CDR3 nucleotide sequence: TGTGCCAGCCTCGAAGGGACATGGACCTACGAGCAGTACTTC. Translating gives CASLEGTWTYEQYF.

The genes are TRBV4-1 and TRBJ1-4; D unresolved. Looked up from germline, CDR1 is MGHRA and CDR2 is YSYEKL. The CDR3 totals 14 residues. V was cut by 0 bases and J by 8 bases, with 10 bases left in between. CDR3 sequence: CASSQEGPAEKLFF. The CDR3, as DNA: TGCGCCAGCAGCCAAGAGGGCCCGGCCGAAAAACTGTTTTTT.

The J gene is TRBJ1-5, the V gene TRBV11-1; a weak D match, TRBD1 (5 bases). With 5 bases removed from V and 3 bases from J, the gap between germline ends came to 14 bases. CDR1 and CDR2 from the germline V gene are SGHAT and FQDESV (reference sequence). The CDR3 spans 15 residues. This CDR3 is CASSPDGADNQPQHF. The CDR3 DNA reads as TGTGCCAGCAGCCCAGATGGGGCTGACAATCAGCCCCAGCATTTT.

The rearrangement uses TRBV5-4 and TRBJ2-5, with TRBD2 matching over 7 bases. V was pared by 0 bases and J by 4 bases, with 3 bases of the junction left unmatched. The CDR3 is 14 amino acids. Germline V gene data show CDR1 as SGHNT and CDR2 as YYREEE (reference sequence). CDR3 protein: CASSLGLAGETQYF. CDR3 DNA sequence: TGTGCCAGCAGCTTGGGTTTAGCGGGAGAGACCCAGTACTTC. The full variable domain, with the rest looked up from reference TRBV5-4 and TRBJ2-5, is ETGVTQSPTHLIKTRGQQVTLRCSSQSGHNTVSWYQQALGQGPQFIFQYYREEENGRGNFPPRFSGLQFPNYSSELNVNALELDDSALYLCASSLGLAGETQYFGPGTRLLVL.

This chain connects TRBV28 to TRBJ2-3; TRBD1 matches at 8 bases. Germline loops: CDR1 MDHEN, CDR2 SYDVKM. The CDR3 loop spans 15 amino acids. The trim removed 6 bases at V and 3 bases at J, leaving 8 bases unmatched. The CDR3 region is CASSPGTGVTDTQYF. CDR3 DNA sequence: TGTGCCAGCAGCCCCGGGACAGGAGTTACAGATACGCAGTATTTT.

This rearrangement joins TRBV20-1 to TRBJ2-7; 7 nucleotides match TRBD1. This CDR3 has 13 residues. V shed 3 bases, J shed 2 bases, and the junction held 4 bases outside the gene matches. Germline CDR1 and CDR2: DFQATT and SNEGSKA (reference sequence). CDR3 sequence reads: CSASDTGAYEQYF. CDR3 DNA: TGCAGTGCTAGTGACACAGGGGCCTACGAGCAGTACTTC.

The V call is TRBV9, the J call TRBJ1-1; tentatively, D is TRBD1 (5 bases). The V and J ends lost 4 bases and 1 base respectively, with 11 bases between them. The CDR3 is made up of 14 amino acids. Germline CDR1 is SGDLS and CDR2 is YYNGEE. The CDR3 DNA follows: TGTGCCAGCAGCTCCGGACACCCGAACACTGAAGCTTTCTTT. This sequence encodes CASSSGHPNTEAFF.

The chain links TRBV28 to TRBJ1-5; D is perhaps TRBD1 (6 bases). V lost 5 bases and J lost 4, with 15 bases in between. This CDR3 is built from 15 residues. Germline CDR1 and CDR2: MDHEN and SYDVKM. The CDR3 is CASSLQGQPNQPQHF. The CDR3 coding sequence is TGTGCCAGCAGTCTGCAGGGACAACCTAATCAGCCCCAGCATTTT. The whole variable domain, remainder taken from reference TRBV28 and TRBJ1-5, is DVKVTQSSRYLVKRTGEKVFLECVQDMDHENMFWYRQDPGLGLRLIYFSYDVKMKEKGDIPEGYSVSREKKERFSLILESASTNQTSMYLCASSLQGQPNQPQHFGDGTRLSIL.

This clone was seen once. The chain is built from TRBV5-8 and TRBJ2-5; D is possibly TRBD2 (6 bases). Trimming shortened V by 0 bases and J by 5 bases, and 14 bases separated the two germline ends. Germline V gene data show CDR1 as SGHTS and CDR2 as YDEGEE. This CDR3 is built from 15 residues. CDR3 DNA: TGTGCCAGCAGCTTGGACAGCGGGTATAGGGAGACCCAGTACTTC. Protein: CASSLDSGYRETQYF.

The chain joins TRBV5-1 to TRBJ2-3, with 9 bases identical to TRBD2. This CDR3 region has 17 residues. CDR1 is SGHRS and CDR2 is YFSETQ in the germline V gene. The V segment lost 4 bases and the J segment 1 base; nucleotides outside the gene matches: 10. CDR3 sequence (DNA): TGCGCCAGCAGCCCCCCGGCGGGGGGGCCTGGCACAGATACGCAGTATTTT. Its translation: CASSPPAGGPGTDTQYF.

The V gene is TRBV30, the J gene TRBJ2-5, with 9 nucleotides matching TRBD1. Germline V gives CDR1 GTSNPN, CDR2 SVGIG (reference sequence). The length of the CDR3 is 16 residues. Trimming removed 3 bases from V and 0 bases from J; junction bases left unmatched: 8. The CDR3, as DNA: TGTGCCTGGAGAATTATCCGGGACAGGGACCAAGAGACCCAGTACTTC. This encodes CAWRIIRDRDQETQYF. Using reference TRBV30 and TRBJ2-5 for the parts outside the CDR3, the full variable domain is SQTIHQWPATLVQPVGSPLSLECTVEGTSNPNLYWYRQAAGRGLQLLFYSVGIGQISSEVPQNLSASRPQDRQFILSSKKLLLSDSGFYLCAWRIIRDRDQETQYFGPGTRLLVL.

The table lists this clone with a few counts. The J gene is TRBJ2-7, the V gene TRBV5-1, with a weak D call TRBD1 (5 bases). The CDR3 has 15 amino acids. V was shortened by 0 bases and J by 0 bases, with 10 bases between the two germline ends. Germline V gives CDR1 SGHRS, CDR2 YFSETQ. The CDR3 loop is CASSLGQSTSYEQYF. The CDR3 DNA reads as TGCGCCAGCAGCTTGGGACAGTCAACCTCCTACGAGCAGTACTTC.

This sequence joins TRBV5-4 and TRBJ2-3; D call uncertain. The CDR3 is made up of 13 amino acids. V was pared by 5 bases and J by 0 bases, with 7 bases between. Germline assignment: CDR1 SGHNT and CDR2 YYREEE (reference sequence). DNA for the CDR3: TGTGCCAGCAGTTCGACTAGCACAGATACGCAGTATTTT. Its protein is CASSSTSTDTQYF.